The 22 T cell receptor beta chains given below trace back to one sample, sequenced in a study of CD8 T cells in ankylosing spondylitis. TCRdb reprocessed the 5' RACE reads with MiXCR, giving one entry per CDR3 protein. Of 300,000 to 400,000 distinct CDR3 sequences in the sample, approximately 15% are singletons; the top ten hold 0.85% to 1.4%. Specimen: blood, either unsorted or a sorted T cell fraction (not recorded which). These receptors were obtained from a male donor with ankylosing spondylitis or in good health (not recorded which).

The sample holds many counts of this clonotype. The chain has TRBV12-3 or TRBV12-4 and TRBJ1-2; D not resolved. V was cut by 2 bases and J by 3 bases, with 10 bases left in between. The CDR3 has 14 amino acids. The CDR3 DNA reads TGTGCCAGCAGTTTAATTCCAGAAGACTATGGCTACACCTTC. Its translation is CASSLIPEDYGYTF.

In this sample, this clonotype turned up a few times. This rearrangement joins TRBV7-2 to TRBJ2-3; a possible D gene is TRBD2 (6 bases). V shed 5 bases and J shed 0 bases, with 12 bases lying between them. The CDR3 consists of 15 residues. Germline lookup yields CDR1 SGHTA and CDR2 FQGNSA. The CDR3 DNA reads as TGTGCCAGCAGCCCGGGACTCACTAGCACAGATACGCAGTATTTT. Residues: CASSPGLTSTDTQYF.

This clonotype occurred a few times. This chain links TRBV29-1 with TRBJ2-7, with TRBD1 matching 7 bases. The V segment lost 6 bases and the J segment 2 bases; nucleotides outside the gene matches: 10. Germline assignment: CDR1 SQVTM and CDR2 ANQGSEA. This CDR3 region has 14 residues. The CDR3 DNA is TGCAGCGTGCCGGGGACAGTCAGTCCCTACGAGCAGTACTTC. It translates to CSVPGTVSPYEQYF.

In its sample, this clonotype was seen many times. The V gene is TRBV12-3 or TRBV12-4, the J gene TRBJ1-3; unclear D gene. This CDR3 contains 17 residues. Trimming took off 3 bases at V and 1 base at J, with 16 bases between the two ends. This chain's CDR3 is CASSFKGLGGSGNTIYF. The CDR3 nucleotides are TGTGCCAGCAGTTTCAAGGGCCTCGGTGGTTCTGGAAACACCATATATTTT.

This chain uses TRBV6-1 with TRBJ2-5; D assignment may be TRBD1 or TRBD2 (5 bases each). Germline lookup yields CDR1 MNHNS and CDR2 SASEGT. V lost 3 bases to trimming and J lost 3 bases, with 14 bases between them. The CDR3 loop spans 15 amino acids. The chain's CDR3 is CASSDLGVGKETQYF. CDR3 in DNA: TGTGCCAGCAGTGATCTGGGGGTGGGTAAAGAGACCCAGTACTTC.

This chain uses TRBV12-3 or TRBV12-4 with TRBJ1-4; D not certain. V was trimmed by 5 bases and J by 8 bases, leaving 12 bases between them. The CDR3 spans 13 residues. CDR3 coding DNA: TGTGCCAGCAGTACATGGGAGTGGGAAAAACTGTTTTTT. Its translation: CASSTWEWEKLFF.

V gene TRBV9 combines with J gene TRBJ2-7, with D perhaps TRBD2 (5 bases). The CDR3 length is 14 residues. V lost 4 bases and J lost 0, with 11 bases in between. Germline V gene lookup returns CDR1 SGDLS and CDR2 YYNGEE. CDR3 bases: TGTGCCAGCAGCTCGGACTTGAACTCCTACGAGCAGTACTTC. This translates into CASSSDLNSYEQYF. The full variable domain, in which reference TRBV9 and TRBJ2-7 provide the parts outside the CDR3, is DSGVTQTPKHLITATGQRVTLRCSPRSGDLSVYWYQQSLDQGLQFLIQYYNGEERAKGNILERFSAQQFPDLHSELNLSSLELGDSALYFCASSSDLNSYEQYFGPGTRLTVT.

The table lists this clonotype with a few counts. The chain has TRBV4-2 and TRBJ1-2, with D hard to call. Germline CDR1 reads LGHNA; CDR2 reads YNFKEQ. This CDR3 comprises 14 residues. V was trimmed by 0 bases and J by 2 bases, leaving 7 bases between them. For the CDR3, the DNA is TGTGCCAGCAGCCAAGATTCCCGGAACTATGGCTACACCTTC. This encodes CASSQDSRNYGYTF.

This clonotype was counted a few times. The chain uses TRBV20-1 and TRBJ2-1, with 7 bases fitting TRBD1. Germline V CDR1 and CDR2: DFQATT, SNEGSKA (reference sequence). The V gene end was trimmed by 3 bases and the J gene end by 6 bases; junction bases not matched to a gene: 5. This CDR3 region has 13 residues. CDR3 sequence: CSARRQGLNEQFF. The DNA for the CDR3 is TGCAGTGCTAGGAGACAGGGCCTCAATGAGCAGTTCTTC.

This clonotype was found many times. This chain connects TRBV11-2 to TRBJ1-2; D perhaps matches TRBD1 (5 bases). V was pared by 0 bases and J by 8 bases, with 10 bases between. The germline gives CDR1 SGHAT, CDR2 FQNNGV. This CDR3 contains 13 residues. CDR3 protein: CASSLDRGGGYTF. The CDR3 coding sequence is TGTGCCAGCAGCTTAGATCGCGGGGGAGGCTACACCTTC. Full variable domain (outside the CDR3, taken from reference TRBV11-2 and TRBJ1-2): EAGVAQSPRYKIIEKRQSVAFWCNPISGHATLYWYQQILGQGPKLLIQFQNNGVVDDSQLPKDRFSAERLKGVDSTLKIQPAKLEDSAVYLCASSLDRGGGYTFGSGTRLTVV.

This clonotype was counted many times. The chain has TRBV5-1 and TRBJ1-5, with D unclear. CDR1 and CDR2 from the germline V gene are SGHRS and YFSETQ. The ends were cut back, 0 bases at V and 4 bases at J, with 5 bases in the middle. This CDR3 is 13 amino acids long. The CDR3 loop reads CASSLAPNQPQHF. Here the CDR3 DNA reads TGCGCCAGCAGCTTGGCCCCGAATCAGCCCCAGCATTTT.

The genes are TRBV7-9 and TRBJ2-1; 12 bases are shared with TRBD2. CDR1 and CDR2 (germline): SEHNR, FQNEAQ (reference sequence). The CDR3 contains 17 residues. V trimming: 5 bases; J trimming: 4 bases; junction bases outside the gene matches: 9. CDR3 amino acids: CASSPPDGLAGYNEQFF. The CDR3 DNA sequence: TGTGCCAGCAGCCCTCCCGACGGACTAGCGGGATACAATGAGCAGTTCTTC.

This rearrangement joins TRBV2 to TRBJ2-3, with TRBD2 matching 10 bases. The CDR3 is 17 amino acids. The junction had 14 bases not matched to a gene; V was cut back by 10 bases and J by 1 base. CDR1 SNHLY and CDR2 FYNNEI come from the germline V gene. CDR3 nucleotide sequence: TGTGCCACCGACCTCCGGGAGCGGGGGGGACGCACAGATACGCAGTATTTT. Translation: CATDLRERGGRTDTQYF.

The chain carries TRBV5-1 and TRBJ2-3, with D perhaps TRBD2 (5 bases). The CDR3 is 16 amino acids. Trimming cost V 5 bases and J 5 bases, with 21 bases left between them. Looked up from germline, CDR1 is SGHRS and CDR2 is YFSETQ. In DNA, the CDR3 is TGCGCCAGCAGTCTACCACAAGGGCTAGCCGGAGATACGCAGTATTTT. Translated: CASSLPQGLAGDTQYF.

This clonotype was seen only a few times. This chain uses TRBV5-6 with TRBJ2-3; tentatively, D is TRBD2 (7 bases). This CDR3 contains 16 residues. The germline V gene encodes CDR1 SGHDT and CDR2 YYEEEE. Trimming cost V 0 bases and J 4 bases, with 15 bases left between them. The CDR3 coding sequence is TGTGCCAGCAGCTTGGCCCAGGGAGGGGGAGCAGATACGCAGTATTTT. Its protein is CASSLAQGGGADTQYF.

This clonotype turned up a few times. The CDR3 here is CSADTGGGTGANVLTF. In nucleotides, the CDR3 is TGCAGTGCTGATACAGGGGGCGGAACTGGGGCCAACGTCCTGACTTTC. The V gene is TRBV20-1, the J gene TRBJ2-6; 9 bases line up with TRBD1. The CDR3 loop spans 16 amino acids. V gave up 5 bases and J gave up 2 bases; unmatched junction bases: 7. Per germline, CDR1 DFQATT and CDR2 SNEGSKA (reference sequence).

This clonotype was seen more than once but under ten times. V is TRBV2 and J is TRBJ2-3; a possible D gene is TRBD2 (6 bases). The germline V gene encodes CDR1 SNHLY and CDR2 FYNNEI. This CDR3 region has 15 residues. V lost 1 base to trimming and J lost 0 bases, with 8 bases between them. This chain's CDR3 is CASSEVGTSTDTQYF. In DNA form, the CDR3 reads TGTGCCAGCAGTGAAGTGGGGACTAGCACAGATACGCAGTATTTT.

The chain uses TRBV24-1 and TRBJ1-2; the D is unclear. From germline, CDR1 is KGHDR and CDR2 SFDVKD. The CDR3 has 14 amino acids. Trimming took 3 bases from V and 4 from J, leaving 11 bases between them. The CDR3 spells CATSDVSRGYGYTF. CDR3 coding DNA: TGTGCCACCAGTGATGTCAGTCGGGGCTATGGCTACACCTTC.

This clonotype was detected only a few times. The chain recombines TRBV6-4 with TRBJ1-5, with D possibly being TRBD1 (6 bases). This CDR3 region has 13 residues. Germline V gene data show CDR1 as MRHNA and CDR2 as SNTAGT. Trimming took off 3 bases at V and 8 bases at J, with 11 bases between the two ends. This chain's CDR3 is CASSEQGREPQHF. The DNA for the CDR3 is TGTGCCAGCAGTGAACAGGGTCGGGAGCCCCAGCATTTT.

The genes are TRBV6-4 and TRBJ2-3; 9 positions match TRBD2. The CDR3 has 15 amino acids. CDR1 is MRHNA, CDR2 SNTAGT, per germline. V was clipped by 6 bases and J by 7 bases; unmatched bases: 11. CDR3 amino acids: CASRPLAGGIHTQYF. Written as DNA, the CDR3 is TGTGCCAGCAGACCCCTGGCGGGGGGGATCCATACGCAGTATTTT.

This clonotype has at least ten counts. The V and J genes are TRBV3-1 and TRBJ2-7; weak D call: TRBD2 (5 bases). The CDR3 covers 16 residues. Germline lookup yields CDR1 LGHDT and CDR2 YNNKEL (reference sequence). Deletions cut 0 bases from V and 3 bases from J, with 15 bases between. Written as DNA, the CDR3 is TGTGCCAGCAGCCAAGAAGTTTCTAGCCCCGTCTACGAGCAGTACTTC. This codes for CASSQEVSSPVYEQYF.

This clonotype was observed a handful of times. The chain couples TRBV20-1 to TRBJ1-6; D is undetermined. V was trimmed by 3 bases and J by 7 bases, leaving 10 bases between them. The germline V gene encodes CDR1 DFQATT and CDR2 SNEGSKA (reference sequence). The CDR3 length is 13 residues. The CDR3 DNA reads TGCAGTGCTAGGTTCATGGCGAATTCACCCCTCCACTTT. Translated, it gives CSARFMANSPLHF.